This T cell receptor beta chain was sequenced during a study of beta chain features in type 1 diabetes. Study in general: Age and gender were similar between patients and healthy donors, as were cell yields. Broader study findings: Patients with Type 1 diabetes showed moderately but significantly shorter TCRB CDR3s in all four CD4+ subsets. The VDJ junctions of type 1 diabetes patients carried fewer insertions and more deletions.

This clone has a handful of counts. Its antigen is still unknown. TCRB transcripts that were expressed got sequenced, as all of the isolated RNA had been reverse transcribed. Method: immunoSEQ multiplex PCR; TCRdb's copy keeps in-frame clones and lacks some. The sample includes 300,000 to 450,000 clones, less than 20% of them seen just once. Sorting with CD45RO/CCR7/CD25/CD127/CD95/CD27 yielded naive, central memory, regulatory and stem-like memory CD4+ cells. Germline lookup yields CDR1 SGHRS and CDR2 YFSETQ. The CDR3 spans 18 residues. Trimming took off 1 base at V and 1 base at J, with 18 bases between the two ends.

The chain recombines TRBV5-1 with TRBJ2-1; TRBD2 might be the D (6 bases). The specimen was naive CD4+ T cells from blood. This TCR was recovered from a woman in her late teens or twenties in good health. The CDR3 protein is CASSLRGGNSLSYNEQFF. In nucleotides, the CDR3 is TGCGCCAGCAGCTTGAGGGGCGGGAACTCTCTATCCTACAATGAGCAGTTCTTC. Supplemented by reference TRBV5-1 and TRBJ2-1, the full variable domain reads KAGVTQTPRYLIKTRGQQVTLSCSPISGHRSVSWYQQTPGQGLQFLFEYFSETQRNKGNFPGRFSGRQFSNSRSEMNVSTLELGDSALYLCASSLRGGNSLSYNEQFFGPGTRLTVL.